Reported below is one T cell receptor beta chain. Its antigen is currently not known. Base qualities are not recorded, but no much larger clone differs from it by a single base. The data derive from a study of blood T cell repertoires in COVID-19 (dated by TCRdb to the early 2020s). Regarding the complete study: Collaborator samples came from the United States, Italy and Spain and covered acute and convalescent phases of COVID-19. Deeply sampled blood TCRbeta repertoires from subjects exposed to, actively infected with, or recovered from COVID-19 were included in the dataset. A freely available public database, intended as a resource for researchers studying the immune response to SARS-CoV-2, is where the repertoires were released. The samples were drawn from the first 160 participants of the ongoing ImmuneRACE study and from over 950 subjects provided by 6 global collaborators. Where available, HLA class I and class II types were taken from metadata supplied by the sample provider and were not determined by assay-based typing. The prospective study material was composed of cDNA or gDNA derived from T cells, B-cell-depleted T cells, or PBMCs. Sample metadata almost always included a de-identified subject ID, COVID-19 status, age in years and sex. Overall study results and their limits: The quantity of clinical and demographic metadata differed by source and by participant and was supplied without curation.

Trimming removed 3 bases from V and 0 bases from J; the gene matches leave 1 base unexplained. Reading the germline V gene (reference sequence) gives CDR1 SEHNR and CDR2 FQNEAQ. The cysteine opens and the phenylalanine closes a CDR3 of 14 amino acids. Solely the CDR3 DNA is kept, with 42 bases framed from the first base. TCRbeta CDR3 regions were amplified from genomic DNA by means of the immunoSEQ Assay, a bias-controlled multiplex PCR. The paper's processing steps were these. Within the assay, amplification of reference gene primers was used to estimate how many nucleated cells each sample contained. Sequence reads were collapsed and filtered to measure the absolute abundance of every unique TCRbeta CDR3 rearrangement. Productive Simpson clonality was computed per sample as the square root of Simpson's diversity index over productive rearrangements. Imported from immuneACCESS, the table was reduced by TCRdb to in-frame sequences with V and J called. These copies leave out some clones; in studies compared against another copy, an unresolved V gene accounts for under half, and the cause of the remainder is not known. The DNA was the basis for D and trimming; V, J and clone size are from that table. A total of 200,000 to 300,000 clones appear in this sample, 86% of them only once. The ten most abundant clones make up approximately 2.4% of the sample.

Enrolling through a virtual design, the prospective study's participants ranged in age from roughly 18 to 95 years and lived across roughly 23 United States geographic areas. In the prospective study, cohorts were assigned on the basis of participant-reported clinical history obtained from a screening survey and a study questionnaire. For ImmuneRACE Cohort 3, a participant was defined as recovered based on two consecutive negative NP/OP PCR tests, clearance by a healthcare professional, or resolution of symptoms. Mobile phlebotomists in the prospective study collected whole blood, serum and a nasopharyngeal or oropharyngeal swab from every participant. Prospective study participants could optionally give additional blood draws and questionnaires over an approximately two-month period. Blood samples from the prospective study were shipped frozen or at room temperature prior to DNA extraction.

This clonotype was sampled from a woman aged 18-35 years who had recovered from COVID-19. This chain is built from TRBV7-9 and TRBJ1-2; 7 central bases correspond to TRBD1. Input material: PBMCs or T cells enriched from blood (not recorded which). In nucleotide form, the sequence is TGTGCCAGCAGCTTTGGGACAGCTAACTATGGCTACACCTTC. It codes for CASSFGTANYGYTF.